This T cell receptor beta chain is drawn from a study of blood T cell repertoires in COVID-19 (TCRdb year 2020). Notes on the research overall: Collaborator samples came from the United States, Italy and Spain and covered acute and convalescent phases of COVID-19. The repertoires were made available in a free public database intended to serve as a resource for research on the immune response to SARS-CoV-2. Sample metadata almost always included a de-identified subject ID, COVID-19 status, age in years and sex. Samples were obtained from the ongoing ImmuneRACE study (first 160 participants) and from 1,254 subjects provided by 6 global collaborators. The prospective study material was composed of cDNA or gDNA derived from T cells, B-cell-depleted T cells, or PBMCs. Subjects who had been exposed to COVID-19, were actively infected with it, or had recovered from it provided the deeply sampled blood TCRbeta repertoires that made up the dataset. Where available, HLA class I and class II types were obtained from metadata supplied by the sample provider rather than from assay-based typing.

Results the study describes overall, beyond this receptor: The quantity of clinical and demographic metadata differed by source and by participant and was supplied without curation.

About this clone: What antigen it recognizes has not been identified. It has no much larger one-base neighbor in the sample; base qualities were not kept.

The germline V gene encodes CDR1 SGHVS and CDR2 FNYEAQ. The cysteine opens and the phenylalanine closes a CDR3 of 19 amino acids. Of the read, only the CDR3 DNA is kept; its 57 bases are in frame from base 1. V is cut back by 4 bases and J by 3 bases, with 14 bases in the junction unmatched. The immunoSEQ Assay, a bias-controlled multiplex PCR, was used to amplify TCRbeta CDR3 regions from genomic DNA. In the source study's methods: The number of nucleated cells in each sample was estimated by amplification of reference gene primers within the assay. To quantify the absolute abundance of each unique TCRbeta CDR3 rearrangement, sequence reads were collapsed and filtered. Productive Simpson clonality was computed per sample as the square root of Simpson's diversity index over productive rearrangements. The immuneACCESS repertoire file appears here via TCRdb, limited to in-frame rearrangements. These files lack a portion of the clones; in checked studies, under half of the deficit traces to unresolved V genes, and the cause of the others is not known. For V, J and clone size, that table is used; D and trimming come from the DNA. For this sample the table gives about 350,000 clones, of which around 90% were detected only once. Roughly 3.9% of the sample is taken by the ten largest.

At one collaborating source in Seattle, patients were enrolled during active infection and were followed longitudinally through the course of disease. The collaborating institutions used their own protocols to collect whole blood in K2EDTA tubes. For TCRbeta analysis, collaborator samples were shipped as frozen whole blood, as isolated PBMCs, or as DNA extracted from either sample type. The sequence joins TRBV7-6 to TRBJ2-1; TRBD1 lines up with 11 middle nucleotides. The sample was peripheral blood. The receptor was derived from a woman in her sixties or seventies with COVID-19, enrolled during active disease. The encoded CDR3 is CASSYPGQGVIGVYNEQFF. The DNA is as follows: TGTGCCAGCAGCTATCCGGGACAGGGGGTGATCGGGGTCTACAATGAGCAGTTCTTC.